The T cell receptor beta chain described here comes from a study of CD4+ T cells in melanoma (dated by TCRdb to between 2021 and 2024). A note on the overall study: Neoantigen-specific CD4+ T cells in human melanoma were what the study investigated.

Libraries were prepared through the immunoSEQ multiplex PCR assay. TCRdb took this table from immuneACCESS and kept in-frame rearrangements with V and J called. Such tables lack part of the clones; where checked against another copy, unresolved V genes explain under half of the gap, and the rest is unexplained. The sample has about 50,000 clones on record, 80% to 90% of them singletons. Of the sample, about an eighth is held by the ten largest clones. On this clone itself: Its cognate antigen has yet to be identified. Base qualities are not at hand, and no much larger clone is one base apart.

General conclusions and limits of the study: Diverse differentiation states were reported to be shown by neoantigen-specific CD4+ T cells in melanoma. The report described a correlation between neoantigen-specific CD4+ T cells and the function of CD8+ T cells, macrophages and B cells.

Taken from the germline V gene, the CDR1 and CDR2 loops are KGHSH and LQKENI. Inclusive of the bounding cysteine and phenylalanine, the CDR3 is 17 residues long. Only the CDR3 portion is preserved as DNA: 51 bases, with reading frame beginning at the first base. V is pared back by 0 bases and J by 3 bases, with 18 bases lying between the germline termini. The donors were people with melanoma. The TCR comes from a human donor with melanoma. Sequenced material: peripheral blood. The sequence joins TRBV18 to TRBJ2-7; TRBD1 is a possible D gene, resting on 6 matching bases. The DNA reads as follows: TGTGCCAGCTCACCACCCCCTACAGGGAACCACTTCTACGAGCAGTACTTC. Translation gives CASSPPPTGNHFYEQYF.